This T cell receptor (beta chain) comes out of a study of T cell responses to AZD1222 COVID-19 vaccine. Study-wide context: Investigators merged groups given second doses at roughly 4 or roughly 12 weeks. Study-level points and caveats: Of the AZD1222 recipients, only five or six were seropositive at baseline. There were repertoire samples only from the period after the peak T cell response. White British people made up most donors, females outnumbered males, and clonal diversity was possibly underestimated.

Clones were sequenced by immunoSEQ multiplex PCR, and TCRdb holds only the in-frame ones, with some missing. Of fewer than 95,000 clones listed, 75% to 90% are singletons. About this clone: The antigen remains unidentified.

There are 17 residues in the CDR3. Germline lookup yields CDR1 ENHRY and CDR2 SYGVKD. Trimming took off 2 bases at V and 8 bases at J, with 19 bases between the two ends. The genes are TRBV10-3 and TRBJ1-6; D is possibly TRBD1 (6 bases). The sequence was obtained from an adult in good health. The source was peripheral blood, collected on day 0 of AZD1222 vaccination. The CDR3 protein is CAISESPGTQYDSPLHF. DNA for the CDR3: TGTGCCATCAGTGAGAGTCCAGGGACACAATATGATTCACCCCTCCACTTT.